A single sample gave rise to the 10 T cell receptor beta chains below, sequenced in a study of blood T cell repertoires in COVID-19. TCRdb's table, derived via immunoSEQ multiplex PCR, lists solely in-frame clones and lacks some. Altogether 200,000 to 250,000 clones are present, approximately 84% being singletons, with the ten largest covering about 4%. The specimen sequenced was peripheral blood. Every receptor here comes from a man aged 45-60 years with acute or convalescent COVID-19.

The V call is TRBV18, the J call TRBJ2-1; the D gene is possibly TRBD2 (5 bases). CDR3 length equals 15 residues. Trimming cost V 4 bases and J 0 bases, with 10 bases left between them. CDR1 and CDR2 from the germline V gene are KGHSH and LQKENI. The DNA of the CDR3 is TGTGCCAGCTCACTACGGGGTAGCTCCTACAATGAGCAGTTCTTC. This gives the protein CASSLRGSSYNEQFF.

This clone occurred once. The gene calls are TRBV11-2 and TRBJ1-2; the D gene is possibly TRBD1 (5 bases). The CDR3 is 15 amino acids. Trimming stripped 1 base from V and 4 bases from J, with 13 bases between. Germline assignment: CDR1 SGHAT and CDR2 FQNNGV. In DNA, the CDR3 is TGTGCCAGCAGCTTAGTGAATAAGGGGTTCTATGGCTACACCTTC. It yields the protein CASSLVNKGFYGYTF. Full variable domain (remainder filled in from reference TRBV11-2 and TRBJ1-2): EAGVAQSPRYKIIEKRQSVAFWCNPISGHATLYWYQQILGQGPKLLIQFQNNGVVDDSQLPKDRFSAERLKGVDSTLKIQPAKLEDSAVYLCASSLVNKGFYGYTFGSGTRLTVV.

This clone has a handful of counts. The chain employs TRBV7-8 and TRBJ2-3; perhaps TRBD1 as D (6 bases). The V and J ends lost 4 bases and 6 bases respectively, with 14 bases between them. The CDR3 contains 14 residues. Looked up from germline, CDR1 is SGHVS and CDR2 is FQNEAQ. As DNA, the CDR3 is TGTGCCAGCAGCTATGACAGGCAGACGGATACGCAGTATTTT. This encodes CASSYDRQTDTQYF.

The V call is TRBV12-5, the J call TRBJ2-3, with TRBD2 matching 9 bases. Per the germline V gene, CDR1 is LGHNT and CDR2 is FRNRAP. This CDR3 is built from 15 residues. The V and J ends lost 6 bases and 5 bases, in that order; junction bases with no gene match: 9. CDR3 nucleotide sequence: TGTGCTAGTGGCGACCTAGCGGGAACTATAGATACGCAGTATTTT. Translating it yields CASGDLAGTIDTQYF.

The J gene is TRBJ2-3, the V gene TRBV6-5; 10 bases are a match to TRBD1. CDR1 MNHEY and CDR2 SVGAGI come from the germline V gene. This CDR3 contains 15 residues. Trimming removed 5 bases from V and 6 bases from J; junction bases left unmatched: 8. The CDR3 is CASSPGQGLMDTQYF. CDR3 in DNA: TGTGCCAGCAGTCCGGGACAGGGGCTTATGGATACGCAGTATTTT.

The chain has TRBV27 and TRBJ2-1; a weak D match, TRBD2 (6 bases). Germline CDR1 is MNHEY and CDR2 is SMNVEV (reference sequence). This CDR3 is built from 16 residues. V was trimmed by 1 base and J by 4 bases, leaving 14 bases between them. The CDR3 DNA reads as TGTGCCAGCAGTTTATTCGGAGGGGCGAGGTACAATGAGCAGTTCTTC. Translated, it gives CASSLFGGARYNEQFF.

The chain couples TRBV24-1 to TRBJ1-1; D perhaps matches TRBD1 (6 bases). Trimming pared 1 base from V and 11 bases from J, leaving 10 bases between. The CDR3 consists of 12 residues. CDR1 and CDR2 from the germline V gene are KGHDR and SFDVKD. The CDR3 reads CATSDFAGAAFF. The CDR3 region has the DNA TGTGCCACCAGTGATTTTGCGGGGGCCGCTTTCTTT.

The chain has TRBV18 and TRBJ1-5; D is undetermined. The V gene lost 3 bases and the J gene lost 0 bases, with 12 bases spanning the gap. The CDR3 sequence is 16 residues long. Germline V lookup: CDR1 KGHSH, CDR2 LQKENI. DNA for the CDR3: TGTGCCAGCTCACCTCCCTCGGCGGGTAGCAATCAGCCCCAGCATTTT. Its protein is CASSPPSAGSNQPQHF.

The CDR3, as DNA: TGTGCCAGCAGCTTGGCGCAGGGCAACACTGAAGCTTTCTTT. As protein: CASSLAQGNTEAFF. V is TRBV5-4 and J is TRBJ1-1; TRBD1 might be the D (5 bases). V gave up 0 bases and J gave up 2 bases, with 8 bases separating them. Looked up from germline, CDR1 is SGHNT and CDR2 is YYREEE (reference sequence). There are 14 residues in the CDR3. The full variable domain, its missing parts supplied by reference TRBV5-4 and TRBJ1-1, is ETGVTQSPTHLIKTRGQQVTLRCSSQSGHNTVSWYQQALGQGPQFIFQYYREEENGRGNFPPRFSGLQFPNYSSELNVNALELDDSALYLCASSLAQGNTEAFFGQGTRLTVV.

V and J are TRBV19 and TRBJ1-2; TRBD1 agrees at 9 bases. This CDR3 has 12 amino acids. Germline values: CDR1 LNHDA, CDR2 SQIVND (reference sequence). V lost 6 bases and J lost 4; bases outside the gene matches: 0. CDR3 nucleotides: TGTGCCAGTAGACAGGGGGCCTATGGCTACACCTTC. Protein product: CASRQGAYGYTF. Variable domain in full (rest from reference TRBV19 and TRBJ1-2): DGGITQSPKYLFRKEGQNVTLSCEQNLNHDAMYWYRQDPGQGLRLIYYSQIVNDFQKGDIAEGYSVSREKKESFPLTVTSAQKNPTAFYLCASRQGAYGYTFGSGTRLTVV.